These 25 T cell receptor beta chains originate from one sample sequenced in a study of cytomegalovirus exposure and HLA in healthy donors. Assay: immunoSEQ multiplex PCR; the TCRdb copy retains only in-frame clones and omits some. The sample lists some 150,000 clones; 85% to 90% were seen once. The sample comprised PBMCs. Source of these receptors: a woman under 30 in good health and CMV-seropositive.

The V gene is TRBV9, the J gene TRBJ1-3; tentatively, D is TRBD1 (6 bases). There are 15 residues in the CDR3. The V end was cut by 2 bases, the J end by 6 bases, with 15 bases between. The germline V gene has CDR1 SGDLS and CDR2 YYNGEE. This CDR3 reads CASSVLPGEINTIYF. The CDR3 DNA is TGTGCCAGCAGCGTCCTCCCAGGGGAAATAAACACCATATATTTT.

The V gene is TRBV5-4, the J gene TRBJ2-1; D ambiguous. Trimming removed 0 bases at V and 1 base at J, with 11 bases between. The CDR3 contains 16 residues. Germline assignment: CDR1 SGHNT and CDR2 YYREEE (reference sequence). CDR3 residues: CASSLAGSKSYNEQFF. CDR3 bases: TGTGCCAGCAGCTTGGCCGGGTCAAAATCCTACAATGAGCAGTTCTTC.

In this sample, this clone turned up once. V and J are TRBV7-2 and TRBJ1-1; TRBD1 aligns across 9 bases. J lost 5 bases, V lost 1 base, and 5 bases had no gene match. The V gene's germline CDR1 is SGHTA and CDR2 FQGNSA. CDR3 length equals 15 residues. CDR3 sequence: CASSLVGGTGTEAFF. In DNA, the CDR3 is TGTGCCAGCAGCTTAGTCGGTGGGACAGGGACTGAAGCTTTCTTT.

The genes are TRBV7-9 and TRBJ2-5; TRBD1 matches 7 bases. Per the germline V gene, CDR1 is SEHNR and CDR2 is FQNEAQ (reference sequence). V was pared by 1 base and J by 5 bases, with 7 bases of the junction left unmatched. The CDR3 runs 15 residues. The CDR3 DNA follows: TGTGCCAGCAGCTTAGTGCAGGGGGTCCGGGAGACCCAGTACTTC. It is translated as CASSLVQGVRETQYF.

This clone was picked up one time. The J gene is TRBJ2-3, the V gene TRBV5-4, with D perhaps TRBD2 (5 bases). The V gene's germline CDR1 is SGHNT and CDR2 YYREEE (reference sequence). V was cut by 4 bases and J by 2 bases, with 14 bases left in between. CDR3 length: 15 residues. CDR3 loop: CASSGGLGITDTQYF. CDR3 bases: TGTGCCAGCAGCGGCGGACTGGGAATCACAGATACGCAGTATTTT.

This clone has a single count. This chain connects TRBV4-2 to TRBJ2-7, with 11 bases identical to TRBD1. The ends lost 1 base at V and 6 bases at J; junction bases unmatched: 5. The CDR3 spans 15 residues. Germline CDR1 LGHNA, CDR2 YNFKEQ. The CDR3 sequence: CASSQGWTGGSEQYF. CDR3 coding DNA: TGTGCCAGCAGCCAAGGGTGGACAGGGGGCAGCGAGCAGTACTTC.

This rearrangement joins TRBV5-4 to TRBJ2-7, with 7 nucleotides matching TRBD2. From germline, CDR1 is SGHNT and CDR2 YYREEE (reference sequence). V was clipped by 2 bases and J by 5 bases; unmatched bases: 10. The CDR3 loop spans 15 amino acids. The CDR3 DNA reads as TGTGCCAGCAGCTTTGGCGGGAGTGGTAGCGACGAGCAGTACTTC. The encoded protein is CASSFGGSGSDEQYF.

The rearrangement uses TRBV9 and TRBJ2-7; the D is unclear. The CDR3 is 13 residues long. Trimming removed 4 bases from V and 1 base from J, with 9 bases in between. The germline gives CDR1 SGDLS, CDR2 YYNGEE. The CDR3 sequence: CASSPEESYEQYF. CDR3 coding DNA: TGTGCCAGCAGCCCCGAGGAGTCCTACGAGCAGTACTTC.

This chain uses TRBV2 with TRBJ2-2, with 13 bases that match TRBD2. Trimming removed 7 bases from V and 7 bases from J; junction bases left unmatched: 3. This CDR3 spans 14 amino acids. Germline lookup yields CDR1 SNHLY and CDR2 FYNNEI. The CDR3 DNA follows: TGTGCCAGCATAGGACTAGCGGGAGACGGGGAGCTGTTTTTT. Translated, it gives CASIGLAGDGELFF.

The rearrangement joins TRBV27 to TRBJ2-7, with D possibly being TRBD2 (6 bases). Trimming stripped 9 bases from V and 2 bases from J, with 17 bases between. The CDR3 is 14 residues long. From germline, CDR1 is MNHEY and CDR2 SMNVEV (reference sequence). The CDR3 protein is CASRIGTSAYEQYF. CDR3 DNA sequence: TGTGCCAGTAGAATCGGGACTTCCGCCTACGAGCAGTACTTC.

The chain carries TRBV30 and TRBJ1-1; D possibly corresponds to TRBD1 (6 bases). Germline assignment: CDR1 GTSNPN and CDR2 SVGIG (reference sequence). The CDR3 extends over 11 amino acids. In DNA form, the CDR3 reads TGTGCTGTCAGGGGACGGGCTGAAGCTTTCTTT. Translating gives CAVRGRAEAFF.

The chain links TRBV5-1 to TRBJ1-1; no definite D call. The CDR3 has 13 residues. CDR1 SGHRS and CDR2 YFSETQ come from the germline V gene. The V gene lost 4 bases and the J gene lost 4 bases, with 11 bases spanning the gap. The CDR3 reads CASSIGSGTEAFF. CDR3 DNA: TGCGCCAGCAGCATAGGGAGCGGCACTGAAGCTTTCTTT.

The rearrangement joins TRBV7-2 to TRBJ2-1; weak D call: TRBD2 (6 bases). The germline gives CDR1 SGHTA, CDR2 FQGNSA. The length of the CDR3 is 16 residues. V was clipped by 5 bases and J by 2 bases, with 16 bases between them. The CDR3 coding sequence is TGTGCCAGCAGCCCTCGCTCGGGACTCACCTACAATGAGCAGTTCTTC. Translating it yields CASSPRSGLTYNEQFF.

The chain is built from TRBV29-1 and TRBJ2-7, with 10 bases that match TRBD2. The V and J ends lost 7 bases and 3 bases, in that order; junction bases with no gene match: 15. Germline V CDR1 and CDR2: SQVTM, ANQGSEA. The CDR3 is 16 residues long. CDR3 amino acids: CSATEGLQREGYEQYF. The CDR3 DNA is TGCAGCGCCACCGAGGGGCTGCAGCGGGAGGGCTACGAGCAGTACTTC.

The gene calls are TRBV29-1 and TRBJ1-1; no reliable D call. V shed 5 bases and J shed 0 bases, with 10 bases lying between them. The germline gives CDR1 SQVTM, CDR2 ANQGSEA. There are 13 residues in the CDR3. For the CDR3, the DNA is TGCAGCGTTTCCATATCTATGAACACTGAAGCTTTCTTT. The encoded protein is CSVSISMNTEAFF. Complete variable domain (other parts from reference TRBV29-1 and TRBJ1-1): SAVISQKPSRDICQRGTSLTIQCQVDSQVTMMFWYRQQPGQSLTLIATANQGSEATYESGFVIDKFPISRPNLTFSTLTVSNMSPEDSSIYLCSVSISMNTEAFFGQGTRLTVV.

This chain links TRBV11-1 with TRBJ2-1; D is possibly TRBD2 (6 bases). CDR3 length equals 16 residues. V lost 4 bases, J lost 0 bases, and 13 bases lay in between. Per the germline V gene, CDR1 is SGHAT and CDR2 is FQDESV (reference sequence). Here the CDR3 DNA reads TGTGCCAGCAGCTCCTTAGCGGCGAGCTCCTACAATGAGCAGTTCTTC. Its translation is CASSSLAASSYNEQFF.

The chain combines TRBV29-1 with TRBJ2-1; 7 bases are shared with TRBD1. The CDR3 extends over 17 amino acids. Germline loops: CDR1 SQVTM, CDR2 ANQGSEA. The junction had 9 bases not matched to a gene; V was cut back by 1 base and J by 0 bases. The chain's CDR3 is CSVEAGDRQGSYNEQFF. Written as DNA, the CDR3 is TGCAGCGTTGAAGCAGGGGATCGACAGGGCTCCTACAATGAGCAGTTCTTC.

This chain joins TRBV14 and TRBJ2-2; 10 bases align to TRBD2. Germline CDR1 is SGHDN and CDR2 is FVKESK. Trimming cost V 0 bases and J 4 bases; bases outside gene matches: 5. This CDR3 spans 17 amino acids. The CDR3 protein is CASSQDLRLAGTGELFF. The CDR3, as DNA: TGTGCCAGCAGCCAAGATCTTCGACTAGCGGGCACCGGGGAGCTGTTTTTT.

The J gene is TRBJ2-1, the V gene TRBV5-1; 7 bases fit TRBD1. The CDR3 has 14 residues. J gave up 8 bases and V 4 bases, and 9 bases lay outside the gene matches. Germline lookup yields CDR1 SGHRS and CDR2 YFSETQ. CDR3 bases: TGCGCCAGCAGCAGGGACAGTATAAACGATGAGCAGTTCTTC. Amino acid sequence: CASSRDSINDEQFF.

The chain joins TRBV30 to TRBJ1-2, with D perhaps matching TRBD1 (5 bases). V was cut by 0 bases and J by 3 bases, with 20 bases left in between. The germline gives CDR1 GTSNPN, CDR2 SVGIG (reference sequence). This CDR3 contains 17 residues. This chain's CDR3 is CAWSVYRDFERDYGYTF. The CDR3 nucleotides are TGTGCCTGGAGTGTTTACCGGGACTTCGAACGGGACTATGGCTACACCTTC.

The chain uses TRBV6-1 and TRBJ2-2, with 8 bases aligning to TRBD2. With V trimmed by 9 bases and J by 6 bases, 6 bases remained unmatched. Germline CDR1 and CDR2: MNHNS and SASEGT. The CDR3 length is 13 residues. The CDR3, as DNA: TGTGCCAGTCGGGAGGGGAGCGCCGGGGAGCTGTTTTTT. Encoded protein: CASREGSAGELFF.

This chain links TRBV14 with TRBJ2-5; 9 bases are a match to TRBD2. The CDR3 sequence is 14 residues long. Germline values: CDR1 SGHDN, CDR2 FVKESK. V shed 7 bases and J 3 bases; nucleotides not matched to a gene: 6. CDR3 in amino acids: CASKASGTKETQYF. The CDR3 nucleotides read TGTGCCAGCAAGGCTAGCGGGACTAAAGAGACCCAGTACTTC.

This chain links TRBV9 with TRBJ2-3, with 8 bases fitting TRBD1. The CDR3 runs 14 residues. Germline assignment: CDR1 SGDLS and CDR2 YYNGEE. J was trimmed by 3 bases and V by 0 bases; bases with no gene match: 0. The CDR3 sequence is CASSVGQGTDTQYF. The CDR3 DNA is TGTGCCAGCAGCGTAGGACAGGGGACAGATACGCAGTATTTT. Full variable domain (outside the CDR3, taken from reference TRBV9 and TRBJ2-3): DSGVTQTPKHLITATGQRVTLRCSPRSGDLSVYWYQQSLDQGLQFLIQYYNGEERAKGNILERFSAQQFPDLHSELNLSSLELGDSALYFCASSVGQGTDTQYFGPGTRLTVL.

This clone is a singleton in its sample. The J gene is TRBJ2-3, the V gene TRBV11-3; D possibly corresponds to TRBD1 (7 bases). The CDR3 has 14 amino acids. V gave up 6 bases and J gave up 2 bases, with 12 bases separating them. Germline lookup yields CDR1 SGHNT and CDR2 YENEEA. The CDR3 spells CASRAGGSTDTQYF. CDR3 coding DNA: TGTGCCAGCAGAGCAGGGGGGTCCACAGATACGCAGTATTTT.

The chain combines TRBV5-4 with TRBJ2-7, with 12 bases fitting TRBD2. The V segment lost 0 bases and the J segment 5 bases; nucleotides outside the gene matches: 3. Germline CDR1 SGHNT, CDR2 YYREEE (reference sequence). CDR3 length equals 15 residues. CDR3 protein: CASSLGLAGVNEQYF. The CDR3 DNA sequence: TGTGCCAGCAGCTTGGGACTAGCGGGAGTAAACGAGCAGTACTTC.